Below are 7 T cell receptor beta chains sequenced from a single sample in a study of T cells in Graves' hyperthyroidism and ophthalmopathy. There were TCR beta CDR3 regions amplified from RNA transcripts. During a first-round RT-PCR of the TCR CDR3, the HTBI primer set was used. TCRdb passed the multiplex PCR reads through MiXCR, listing each CDR3 protein once. Among hundreds of thousands of distinct CDR3 sequences listed, about 13% were seen once. What was sequenced was blood. The origin of the receptors is a woman aged 18 to 35 with Graves' hyperthyroidism.

This clonotype was seen repeatedly, ten times or more. The chain combines TRBV20-1 with TRBJ2-1, with D unclear. Germline CDR1 and CDR2: DFQATT and SNEGSKA (reference sequence). The CDR3 contains 16 residues. Trimming left V 7 bases short and J 0 bases short, with 19 bases between. The CDR3 sequence: CSGATPIVSSYNEQFF. CDR3 nucleotide sequence: TGCAGTGGGGCGACTCCAATTGTCAGCTCCTACAATGAGCAGTTCTTC.

The chain carries TRBV10-3 and TRBJ2-3; D is unresolved. The ends were cut back, 2 bases at V and 4 bases at J, with 4 bases in the middle. The CDR3 sequence is 12 residues long. Germline V gene lookup returns CDR1 ENHRY and CDR2 SYGVKD. The CDR3 sequence: CAISERADTQYF. The DNA for the CDR3 is TGTGCCATCAGTGAGCGGGCAGATACGCAGTATTTT.

This clonotype appeared many times. The chain carries TRBV6-2 or TRBV6-3 and TRBJ2-7; 10 nucleotides agree with TRBD2. Trimming at V came to 0 bases and at J to 6 bases, leaving 11 bases not matched to a gene. Germline CDR1 and CDR2: MNHEY and SVGEGT. This CDR3 comprises 17 residues. The CDR3 region has the DNA TGTGCCAGCAGTTACTCCGCCTTAGCGGGGGGAATAGGCGAGCAGTACTTC. Its translation: CASSYSALAGGIGEQYF.

This clonotype was detected ten times or more. This chain connects TRBV2 to TRBJ1-1, with a possible D match to TRBD1 (5 bases). The V and J ends lost 10 bases and 1 base respectively, with 13 bases between them. The CDR3 totals 13 residues. Germline V lookup: CDR1 SNHLY, CDR2 FYNNEI. The CDR3 DNA reads TGTGCCATATCAGGAGGGGAGAACACTGAAGCTTTCTTT. Amino acid sequence: CAISGGENTEAFF.

The chain combines TRBV5-6 with TRBJ1-2; the D gene is possibly TRBD1 (6 bases). Germline CDR1 is SGHDT and CDR2 is YYEEEE. V was clipped by 3 bases and J by 4 bases, with 16 bases between them. CDR3 length: 15 amino acids. The CDR3 reads CASSWDGGPIYGYTF. The CDR3 nucleotides are TGTGCCAGCAGCTGGGATGGGGGGCCTATCTATGGCTACACCTTC.

This clonotype was recorded at least ten times. The chain is built from TRBV6-2 or TRBV6-3 and TRBJ2-1; D may be TRBD1 or TRBD2 (6 bases each). CDR3 length equals 12 residues. With 10 bases removed from V and 4 bases from J, the gap between germline ends came to 11 bases. Germline CDR1 is MNHEY and CDR2 is SVGEGT. The CDR3 region has the DNA TGTGCCAAAGGGGGGTCTTACAATGAGCAGTTCTTC. It encodes CAKGGSYNEQFF.

In this sample, this clonotype turned up many times. The chain's CDR3 is CSARGGLAEYNEQFF. CDR3 nucleotide sequence: TGCAGTGCTAGAGGGGGTCTAGCGGAGTACAATGAGCAGTTCTTC. The chain has TRBV20-1 and TRBJ2-1, with 7 bases aligning to TRBD2. The CDR3 has 15 amino acids. The germline gives CDR1 DFQATT, CDR2 SNEGSKA (reference sequence). Unmatched junction bases numbered 7, after V lost 1 base and J lost 4 bases.